Listed here are 19 T cell receptor beta chains from one sample, sequenced in a study of graft-versus-host responses after intestinal transplantation. These receptors have no known antigen. Some clones are missing from TCRdb's copy, which holds only in-frame ones; the method was immunoSEQ multiplex PCR. This table holds around 130,000 clones, roughly nine tenths found once. The sequencing here drew on unstimulated CD4+ T cells sorted from spleen or lymph node cells, taken before intestinal transplant. The receptors shown here come from a human donor who received an intestinal transplant.

The chain combines TRBV7-2 with TRBJ1-6; D not resolved. Germline lookup yields CDR1 SGHTA and CDR2 FQGNSA. The CDR3 totals 14 residues. Trimming shortened V by 1 base and J by 10 bases, and 11 bases separated the two germline ends. CDR3 DNA sequence: TGTGCCAGCAGCTTAGTGGTCGAGGGATCACCCCTCCACTTT. Protein: CASSLVVEGSPLHF.

The chain recombines TRBV2 with TRBJ2-1; 7 bases are a match to TRBD2. With 8 bases clipped from V and 10 bases from J, the junction kept 5 bases outside the gene matches. The V gene's germline CDR1 is SNHLY and CDR2 FYNNEI. The CDR3 runs 11 residues. CDR3 protein: CASGGVVEQFF. Written as DNA, the CDR3 is TGTGCCAGCGGGGGGGTGGTCGAGCAGTTCTTC. Full variable domain (missing parts from reference TRBV2 and TRBJ2-1): EPEVTQTPSHQVTQMGQEVILRCVPISNHLYFYWYRQILGQKVEFLVSFYNNEISEKSEIFDDQFSVERPDGSNFTLKIRSTKLEDSAMYFCASGGVVEQFFGPGTRLTVL.

In its sample, this clone was seen once. This chain connects TRBV6-1 to TRBJ2-7, with 8 bases aligning to TRBD1. The germline V gene encodes CDR1 MNHNS and CDR2 SASEGT. This CDR3 contains 15 residues. The V gene end was trimmed by 8 bases and the J gene end by 2 bases; junction bases not matched to a gene: 11. CDR3 nucleotides: TGTGCCAGCGGACAGGGACCTTTCTCCACCTACGAGCAGTACTTC. It yields the protein CASGQGPFSTYEQYF.

V is TRBV6-6 and J is TRBJ2-1; weak D call: TRBD2 (6 bases). CDR1 is MNHNY and CDR2 is SVGAGI in the germline V gene (reference sequence). The CDR3 totals 14 residues. Between the trimmed V and J ends, which lost 0 bases and 6 bases, there was a span of 9 bases. The CDR3 DNA is TGTGCCAGCAGTTACTCGAGGGACTCCAATGAGCAGTTCTTC. Its protein product is CASSYSRDSNEQFF.

This clone was counted a single time. The chain is built from TRBV5-1 and TRBJ2-3; no firm D call. V was clipped by 0 bases and J by 2 bases, with 4 bases between them. This CDR3 contains 13 residues. Per germline, CDR1 SGHRS and CDR2 YFSETQ. The CDR3 protein is CASSLAVTDTQYF. The DNA for the CDR3 is TGCGCCAGCAGCTTGGCCGTCACAGATACGCAGTATTTT.

The rearrangement links TRBV7-5 to TRBJ1-2; the table's D call of TRBD1 was not tested on the DNA. TRBV7-5 is recorded as a pseudogene. This CDR3 spans 17 amino acids. CDR3 DNA: TGTGTCAGAACACACTTAAAGTGGGACAGGTTTTACTATGGCTACACCTTC. It codes for CVRTHLKWDRFYYGYTF.

This clone was seen only once. V is TRBV5-1 and J is TRBJ2-2; maybe TRBD1 (6 bases). V dropped 7 bases and J dropped 0 bases, with 10 bases sitting between them. Germline V gene data show CDR1 as SGHRS and CDR2 as YFSETQ. The CDR3 extends over 14 amino acids. CDR3: CASSGQSNTGELFF. Here the CDR3 DNA reads TGCGCCAGCTCCGGACAGTCGAACACCGGGGAGCTGTTTTTT.

This chain connects TRBV5-4 to TRBJ1-6, with 7 bases fitting TRBD1. Unmatched junction bases numbered 5, after V lost 5 bases and J lost 0 bases. CDR1 and CDR2 (germline): SGHNT, YYREEE (reference sequence). This CDR3 is 16 amino acids long. The CDR3 spells CASRQTGSSYNSPLHF. The CDR3 DNA sequence: TGTGCCAGCAGACAGACAGGGAGCTCCTATAATTCACCCCTCCACTTT.

J is TRBJ2-7 and V is TRBV7-8, with D perhaps matching TRBD2 (6 bases). V was trimmed by 2 bases and J by 2 bases, leaving 10 bases between them. This CDR3 contains 14 residues. From germline, CDR1 is SGHVS and CDR2 FQNEAQ. Here the CDR3 DNA reads TGTGCCAGCAGCTTAAGGAGGGTGGCCTACGAGCAGTACTTC. Translated, it gives CASSLRRVAYEQYF.

The chain couples TRBV11-1 to TRBJ1-1; the D is unclear. Germline V gives CDR1 SGHAT, CDR2 FQDESV (reference sequence). The CDR3 extends over 13 amino acids. The ends were cut back, 2 bases at V and 5 bases at J, with 9 bases in the middle. The chain's CDR3 is CASSLNEGTEAFF. CDR3 DNA sequence: TGTGCCAGCAGCTTAAACGAAGGGACTGAAGCTTTCTTT.

This chain joins TRBV5-1 and TRBJ1-5; D might be TRBD1 (6 bases). CDR1 and CDR2 (germline): SGHRS, YFSETQ. CDR3 size: 15 residues. Trimming shortened V by 0 bases and J by 7 bases, and 14 bases separated the two germline ends. The CDR3 here is CASSLEPGGEQPQHF. The CDR3 coding sequence is TGCGCCAGCAGCTTGGAGCCCGGGGGCGAACAGCCCCAGCATTTT.

This sequence joins TRBV7-9 and TRBJ1-1; D ambiguous. The CDR3 spans 12 residues. Trimming took off 4 bases at V and 2 bases at J, with 5 bases between the two ends. CDR1 SEHNR and CDR2 FQNEAQ come from the germline V gene (reference sequence). CDR3: CASSSVNTEAFF. The CDR3 DNA sequence: TGTGCCAGCAGCTCCGTCAACACTGAAGCTTTCTTT.

This clone was recorded only once. The chain couples TRBV30 to TRBJ1-4; D unclear. There are 13 residues in the CDR3. The germline CDR1 and CDR2 sequences are GTSNPN and SVGIG (reference sequence). V dropped 3 bases and J dropped 8 bases, with 13 bases sitting between them. The DNA of the CDR3 is TGTGCCTGGAGCGCGCAGGAAAGGGAAAAACTGTTTTTT. Translated: CAWSAQEREKLFF. The full variable domain, its missing parts supplied by reference TRBV30 and TRBJ1-4, is SQTIHQWPATLVQPVGSPLSLECTVEGTSNPNLYWYRQAAGRGLQLLFYSVGIGQISSEVPQNLSASRPQDRQFILSSKKLLLSDSGFYLCAWSAQEREKLFFGSGTQLSVL.

The V and J genes are TRBV19 and TRBJ2-2; possibly TRBD1 for D (6 bases). The CDR3 consists of 14 residues. The germline CDR1 and CDR2 sequences are LNHDA and SQIVND (reference sequence). Trimming stripped 5 bases from V and 7 bases from J, with 14 bases between. The CDR3 coding sequence is TGTGCCAGTAGTCCGACCACAGGGTTCGGGGAGCTGTTTTTT. This sequence encodes CASSPTTGFGELFF.

In DNA form, the CDR3 reads TGTGCCAGTGGCCAAAGAGGGATGGTAGAAGCTAACTATGGCTACACCTTC. Encoded protein: CASGQRGMVEANYGYTF. V and J are TRBV19 and TRBJ1-2; no clear D gene. Per germline, CDR1 LNHDA and CDR2 SQIVND (reference sequence). Trimming pared 8 bases from V and 0 bases from J, leaving 22 bases between. The length of the CDR3 is 17 residues.

This chain uses TRBV7-9 with TRBJ2-5; D is ambiguous. Germline V CDR1 and CDR2: SEHNR, FQNEAQ (reference sequence). Trimming cost V 3 bases and J 2 bases, with 7 bases left between them. The CDR3 is 13 residues long. The chain's CDR3 is CASSFAVQETQYF. DNA for the CDR3: TGTGCCAGCAGCTTCGCGGTACAAGAGACCCAGTACTTC.

The V call is TRBV27, the J call TRBJ1-2; D is unresolved. The germline CDR1 and CDR2 sequences are MNHEY and SMNVEV (reference sequence). CDR3 size: 15 residues. The V end lost 5 bases, the J end lost 4 bases, and 17 bases lay between the germline ends. CDR3 sequence reads: CASSANPVRSYGYTF. The CDR3 nucleotides are TGTGCCAGCAGTGCAAATCCCGTCCGGTCCTATGGCTACACCTTC.

The rearrangement uses TRBV11-2 and TRBJ1-1; a possible D gene is TRBD1 (5 bases). The CDR3 is made up of 16 amino acids. The V end was cut by 5 bases, the J end by 1 base, with 17 bases between. Per the germline V gene, CDR1 is SGHAT and CDR2 is FQNNGV. In DNA form, the CDR3 reads TGTGCCAGCAGCGTCCGGTTGGGACCTACGAACACTGAAGCTTTCTTT. Translating it yields CASSVRLGPTNTEAFF.

This chain connects TRBV6-5 to TRBJ2-3; the D is unclear. The CDR3 totals 11 residues. The germline V gene encodes CDR1 MNHEY and CDR2 SVGAGI. V was trimmed by 5 bases and J by 2 bases, leaving 2 bases between them. The CDR3 here is CASSHTDTQYF. CDR3 nucleotides: TGTGCCAGCAGTCACACAGATACGCAGTATTTT.